Included here is one T cell receptor (beta chain) sequence, with context. This sample stems from a study of OX40 agonist ivuxolimab in advanced cancers. Data came from immunoSEQ multiplex PCR; TCRdb stores just in-frame clones and leaves some out. Counted here are more than 100,000 clones, 75% to 95% occurring once; the ten biggest clones make up roughly 1.1%. V gave up 5 bases and J gave up 6 bases, with 17 bases separating them. Germline-derived CDR1 and CDR2 are LNHDA and SQIVND (reference sequence). The CDR3 has 15 residues. This rearrangement joins TRBV19 to TRBJ2-1; D could derive from TRBD1 or TRBD2 (5 bases each). The receptor was derived from an adult with an advanced solid tumor such as melanoma, head and neck, liver or kidney cancer. Sequencing used CD4+ or CD8+ T cells sorted from blood, obtained in a trial of the OX40 agonist ivuxolimab. CDR3 sequence: CASSPLGEISNEQFF. The CDR3, as DNA: TGTGCCAGTAGTCCTTTGGGGGAGATCTCCAATGAGCAGTTCTTC.